These T cell receptor beta chains were read from a single sample in a study of shared clonotypes between healthy human individuals. TCRdb keeps only in-frame clones here, not all; method: immunoSEQ multiplex PCR. This repertoire shows around 620,000 clones, around 95% found once; its top ten account for 0.11%. Sequences were obtained from naive CD8+ T cells sorted from blood. These receptors came from a woman under 40 in good health. CDR3s include the opening cysteine and the closing phenylalanine or tryptophan. The order of the fields is J gene, V gene, clone size, D gene, CDR3 protein, CDR3 DNA. The D gene is left open where the match is weak. Clone size, where shown, is once, few, many, or a class for clones that have expanded.

TRBJ2-1	TRBV19	-	TRBD2	CASNSGATSGRGYNEQFF	TGTGCCAGTAATTCAGGGGCGACTAGCGGGAGGGGGTACAATGAGCAGTTCTTC
TRBJ1-1	TRBV4-2	-	-	CASSQDPFTNTEAFF	TGTGCCAGCAGCCAAGATCCGTTTACAAACACTGAAGCTTTCTTT
TRBJ2-7	TRBV5-1	-	TRBD2	CASSFRPGGEQYF	TGCGCCAGCAGCTTTCGACCGGGAGGCGAGCAGTACTTC
TRBJ2-7	TRBV7-9	-	-	CASKVGESIEQYF	TGTGCCAGCAAAGTGGGAGAATCTATCGAGCAGTACTTC
TRBJ2-7	TRBV19	-	TRBD1	CASSDSGTVGEQYF	TGTGCCAGTAGTGACTCCGGGACAGTTGGCGAGCAGTACTTC
TRBJ2-2	TRBV5-1	-	-	CASSLPSHGAGNTGELFF	TGCGCCAGCAGCTTGCCGTCTCACGGGGCAGGGAACACCGGGGAGCTGTTTTTT
TRBJ1-5	TRBV11-2	-	-	CASSLDHSGVRQPQHF	TGTGCCAGCAGCTTAGACCATTCCGGGGTTAGGCAGCCCCAGCATTTT
TRBJ2-7	TRBV5-5	once	-	CASSFTGPYEQYF	TGTGCCAGCAGCTTTACAGGGCCCTACGAGCAGTACTTC
TRBJ2-7	TRBV4-1	-	-	CASSPSPGELFYEQYF	TGCGCCAGCAGCCCCTCCCCGGGGGAGCTATTCTACGAGCAGTACTTC
TRBJ2-7	TRBV15	-	-	CATSRDQGYEQYF	TGTGCCACCAGCAGAGATCAGGGTTACGAGCAGTACTTC
TRBJ2-7	TRBV7-9	-	-	CASSGHGQLVYEQYF	TGTGCCAGCAGCGGACACGGACAGTTAGTCTACGAGCAGTACTTC
TRBJ2-7	TRBV11-2	-	-	CASSWARDYEQYF	TGTGCCAGCAGCTGGGCGAGGGACTACGAGCAGTACTTC
TRBJ1-2	TRBV18	-	TRBD1	CASSPVPGTEFFFSYGYTF	TGTGCCAGCTCACCTGTGCCCGGGACAGAGTTTTTCTTCTCCTATGGCTACACCTTC
TRBJ2-3	TRBV6-5	-	TRBD1	CASTRQGFETDTQYF	TGTGCCAGCACCAGACAGGGGTTCGAGACAGATACGCAGTATTTT
TRBJ2-7	TRBV7-9	-	-	CASSLGRGTYEQYF	TGTGCCAGCAGCTTAGGGAGGGGGACCTACGAGCAGTACTTC
TRBJ2-7	TRBV4-2	-	-	CASSQDPGLSIEQYF	TGTGCCAGCAGCCAAGACCCCGGTTTGAGCATCGAGCAGTACTTC
TRBJ1-1	TRBV15	-	TRBD1	CATSLDRDTEAFF	TGTGCCACCAGCTTGGACAGGGACACTGAAGCTTTCTTT
TRBJ1-5	TRBV19	once	-	CASSPGQFERWPQHF	TGTGCCAGTAGCCCCGGACAGTTCGAAAGGTGGCCCCAGCATTTT
TRBJ2-7	TRBV6-5	-	-	CASSYSHEQYF	TGTGCCAGCAGTTACTCGCACGAGCAGTACTTC
TRBJ2-7	TRBV28	-	TRBD2	CASSLGLAGGEQYF	TGTGCCAGCAGTCTTGGGCTAGCGGGAGGCGAGCAGTACTTC
TRBJ1-1	TRBV4-1	-	TRBD1	CASSQGQLMMNTEAFF	TGCGCCAGCAGCCAGGGACAGCTTATGATGAACACTGAAGCTTTCTTT
TRBJ2-5	TRBV11-2	-	-	CASSPLRANQETQYF	TGTGCCAGCAGCCCGCTACGGGCGAACCAAGAGACCCAGTACTTC
TRBJ2-1	TRBV29-1	-	TRBD1	CSVDRDRGNNEQFF	TGCAGCGTTGATCGGGACAGGGGTAACAATGAGCAGTTCTTC
TRBJ2-7	TRBV27	-	TRBD2	CASSLQSVAGASYEQYF	TGTGCCAGCAGTTTGCAGTCCGTAGCGGGAGCCTCCTACGAGCAGTACTTC
TRBJ1-1	TRBV9	-	TRBD1	CASSITGENTEAFF	TGTGCCAGCAGCATCACAGGGGAGAACACTGAAGCTTTCTTT
TRBJ2-7	TRBV7-3	-	-	CASSLKLHGAGEQYF	TGTGCCAGCAGCTTAAAACTCCACGGGGCAGGCGAGCAGTACTTC
TRBJ2-2	TRBV2	-	TRBD2	CASSEAGWTSGITGELFF	TGTGCCAGCAGTGAAGCGGGGTGGACTAGCGGGATCACCGGGGAGCTGTTTTTT
TRBJ2-4	TRBV6-5	-	TRBD1	CASLRGDRANIQYF	TGTGCCAGCCTTAGGGGAGACAGGGCGAACATTCAGTACTTC
TRBJ2-7	TRBV7-9	-	-	CASSLIYEQYF	TGTGCCAGCAGCTTAATCTACGAGCAGTACTTC
TRBJ2-7	TRBV10-3	-	TRBD1	CAIKATGFYEQYF	TGTGCCATCAAAGCGACAGGGTTTTACGAGCAGTACTTC
TRBJ2-7	TRBV11-2	-	-	CASSLAAGATGEQYF	TGTGCCAGCAGCTTAGCGGCAGGAGCCACGGGGGAGCAGTACTTC
TRBJ2-7	TRBV15	-	-	CATSSDSRRPYEQYF	TGTGCCACCAGCAGTGACAGTCGGCGGCCCTACGAGCAGTACTTC